This TCR beta chain is from a study of blood T cell repertoires in COVID-19. Looking at the study overall: The study drew acute and convalescent COVID-19 samples from the United States, Italy and Spain. The cDNA or gDNA used as material had been derived from T cells, B-cell-depleted T cells, or PBMCs.

In the original analysis: Reference gene primer amplification in the assay estimated nucleated cell counts. TCRdb's copy holds only in-frame clones and misses some; the assay was immunoSEQ multiplex PCR. The DNA gave D and trimming, while V, J and clone size come from that table. The repertoire includes about 97,000 clones, over 65% of them detected once, and 4.5% sits in the top ten. V lost 8 bases, J lost 2 bases, and 3 bases stayed unmatched. The CDR3 consists of 13 residues. The receptor was derived from a human donor in a cohort sampled during active COVID-19. The V call is TRBV12-3 or TRBV12-4, the J call TRBJ2-1; 7 bases are shared with TRBD1. Sample: peripheral blood. The CDR3 bases are TGTGCCAGCCGACAGGGAACCTACAATGAGCAGTTCTTC. The encoded protein is CASRQGTYNEQFF.